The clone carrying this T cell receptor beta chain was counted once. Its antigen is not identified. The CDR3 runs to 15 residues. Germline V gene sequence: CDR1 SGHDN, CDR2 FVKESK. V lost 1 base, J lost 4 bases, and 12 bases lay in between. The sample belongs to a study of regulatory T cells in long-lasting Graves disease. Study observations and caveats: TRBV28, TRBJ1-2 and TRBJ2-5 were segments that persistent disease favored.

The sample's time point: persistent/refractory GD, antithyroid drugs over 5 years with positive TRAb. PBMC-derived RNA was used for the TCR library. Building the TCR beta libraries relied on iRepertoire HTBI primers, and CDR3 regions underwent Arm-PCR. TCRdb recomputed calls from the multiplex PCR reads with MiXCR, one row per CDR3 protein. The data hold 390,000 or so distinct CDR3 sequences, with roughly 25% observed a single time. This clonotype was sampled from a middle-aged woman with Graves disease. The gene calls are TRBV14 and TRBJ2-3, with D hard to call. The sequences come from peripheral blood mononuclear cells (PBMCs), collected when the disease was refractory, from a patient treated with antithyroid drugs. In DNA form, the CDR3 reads TGTGCCAGCAGCCAAGTCCCCGGACCACCAGATACGCAGTATTTT. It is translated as CASSQVPGPPDTQYF.